This T cell receptor beta chain was sequenced for a study of blood T cells in healthy people across ages (dated by TCRdb to between 2014 and 2017). As for the study more broadly: Template switching captured roughly one uniquely barcoded TCR beta cDNA molecule per two T cells in model experiments. Using deep sequencing normalized with unique cDNA molecular identifiers, the study measured how TCR beta repertoire diversity changes with age. The donors were split into four age groups: young (average 16 years), middle-aged (39), aged (over 55) and long-lived (approximately 80). Donors of different ages were randomly distributed across sequencing lanes to avoid experimental bias. The study analyzed two additional independent replicas of 1 million unique cDNA reads from the same blood draw for two donors, one aged 18 to 29 and one aged 80 or older.

A remark on this clonotype: The target of this receptor is not known. Base quality data are lacking; no much larger clone is found one base away.

The roughly 39 donors, aged roughly 6 to 90 years, were systemically healthy Caucasian individuals from Russia. Each donor gave ten milliliters of peripheral blood, drawn into EDTA-treated Vacutainer tubes. Ficoll-Paque density-gradient centrifugation was used to isolate PBMCs, with at least 6.5 million obtained per sample. Total RNA, at least 6 micrograms per sample, was extracted from PBMCs with Trizol reagent. The percentages of naive CD45RAhigh/CD27high T cells were determined by flow cytometry on a PBMC aliquot from every donor. Libraries were built with 5' RACE. The data were produced on an Illumina HiSeq 2500. A second PCR of roughly 6 to 12 cycles was run with a J-beta primer mix and a sample-barcoded 5' primer. Each TCR beta cDNA molecule received a unique molecular identifier from a template-switch 5' adaptor carrying 12 random nucleotides. Each sample yielded at least 3 million CDR3-containing paired-end reads. First-strand cDNA was synthesized from all RNA with the Mint cDNA synthesis kit, primed by a TRBC-specific oligonucleotide. Following uracil-DNA glycosylase treatment, a first 18-cycle PCR with universal primers M1SS and BC2_uni_R was performed on all cDNA. As for how the authors treated the data: For normalization, 1 million high-quality reads were randomly selected from each sample, with every read carrying a distinct molecular identifier. Reads sharing molecular identifiers were discarded rather than binned into consensus sequences. MiTCR, run with a Q25 quality threshold and the strictest error-elimination algorithm, handled CDR3 identification, clonotype clustering and error correction. A nonparametric unseen species model using Euler transformation provided a lower-bound estimate of total TCR beta diversity. TCRdb reprocessing: public reads trimmed at Q25 with fastp, clones called with MiXCR, in-frame beta chains kept. Here each entry gathers all rows of one CDR3 protein and keeps the most common genes and DNA. TCRdb assigned the V and J calls; the authors' analysis was not used. Across this sample there are approximately 1,000,000 distinct CDR3 sequences, with around two fifths seen only once. The leading ten clones occupy around 13% of the sample.

Spanning cysteine to phenylalanine, the CDR3 consists of 14 amino acids. Solely the CDR3 DNA is kept, with 42 bases framed from the first base. V and J are trimmed by 7 bases and 4 bases, and the gene matches miss 6 bases of the junction. Study-level results and caveats: A strong correlation was found between observed TCR beta diversity and the percentage of naive T cells measured by flow cytometry. Donor CMV infection status was unknown, potentially confounding age-related changes in expanded clonotypes. Compared with the aged group, more naive CD4+ T cells, fewer expanded clones and increased TCR diversity were shown by the long-lived group, suggesting age selection. Estimates of total diversity based on one million sequenced T cells were regarded as lower bounds and as underestimates. Because profiling used bulk unsorted PBMCs, naive and antigen-experienced compartments could not be compared conclusively. Observed TCR beta diversity per million T cells fell roughly linearly with age, and a significant reduction was already apparent by age roughly 40.

The sequence was obtained from a man between 18 and 29 years old in good health. Sequenced sample: blood. The chain was built from TRBV12-3 or TRBV12-4 and TRBJ2-1, and TRBD2 matches 8 of the central bases. The CDR3 here reads CASTSSGAYNEQFF. The DNA sequence follows: TGTGCCAGCACCAGTAGCGGGGCGTACAATGAGCAGTTCTTC.